These 21 T cell receptor beta chains were sequenced from one sample in a study of tumour-infiltrating T cells in Burkitt lymphoma (dated by TCRdb to the early 2020s). The library came from the immunoSEQ multiplex PCR assay. Not all clones reach the TCRdb copy of this immuneACCESS table, which keeps in-frame sequences only. Checked studies attribute under half of the gap to unresolved V genes and leave the rest unexplained. The sample profile shows more than 1,500 clones; about 38% of them were found once. The ten largest clones represent 2.5% to 3% of the sample. Input material: tumor tissue. These receptors all come from a human donor with Burkitt lymphoma.

This chain links TRBV9 with TRBJ2-3, with D uncertain. The V gene lost 0 bases and the J gene lost 2 bases, with 1 base spanning the gap. Germline values: CDR1 SGDLS, CDR2 YYNGEE. CDR3 length: 12 amino acids. The CDR3 sequence: CASSVDTDTQYF. CDR3 DNA: TGTGCCAGCAGCGTAGACACAGATACGCAGTATTTT.

The rearrangement joins TRBV27 to TRBJ2-5; D remains unclear. V was trimmed by 9 bases and J by 3 bases, leaving 11 bases between them. Germline V CDR1 and CDR2: MNHEY, SMNVEV (reference sequence). The CDR3 spans 12 residues. The CDR3 DNA follows: TGTGCCAGTTCCCTGATGAAAGAGACCCAGTACTTC. It specifies CASSLMKETQYF.

The rearrangement links TRBV29-1 to TRBJ2-1; the match to TRBD2 covers 8 bases. CDR1 and CDR2 from the germline V gene are SQVTM and ANQGSEA. V gave up 4 bases and J gave up 4 bases; unmatched junction bases: 6. The CDR3 consists of 14 residues. The CDR3 spells CSVVTSGRYNEQFF. As DNA, the CDR3 is TGCAGCGTTGTCACTAGCGGAAGATACAATGAGCAGTTCTTC.

This clone was detected only a few times. CDR3 sequence reads: CASRPTSGEPITDTQYF. For the CDR3, the DNA is TGCGCCAGCAGACCGACTAGCGGGGAGCCTATCACAGATACGCAGTATTTT. V and J are TRBV4-1 and TRBJ2-3; 11 bases fit TRBD2. Germline loops: CDR1 MGHRA, CDR2 YSYEKL. J lost 2 bases, V lost 6 bases, and 10 bases had no gene match. This CDR3 is 17 amino acids long.

The chain employs TRBV7-9 and TRBJ2-2; maybe TRBD1 (6 bases). Deletions cut 4 bases from V and 0 bases from J, with 15 bases between. The CDR3 consists of 17 residues. Germline CDR1 reads SEHNR; CDR2 reads FQNEAQ (reference sequence). The CDR3 bases are TGTGCCAGCAGCTCGTACCTCAGGGGTCCGAACACCGGGGAGCTGTTTTTT. This codes for CASSSYLRGPNTGELFF.

This clone occurred a few times. The genes are TRBV10-3 and TRBJ1-1; 10 positions match TRBD1. CDR3 length: 13 residues. Germline trimming cut 7 bases from V and 3 bases from J; bases unmatched to any gene: 2. Per the germline V gene, CDR1 is ENHRY and CDR2 is SYGVKD. This chain's CDR3 is CAITGQGDTEAFF. CDR3 nucleotide sequence: TGTGCCATCACAGGACAGGGGGACACTGAAGCTTTCTTT.

This sequence joins TRBV4-1 and TRBJ2-2; 7 positions match TRBD1. This CDR3 region has 17 residues. CDR1 MGHRA and CDR2 YSYEKL come from the germline V gene. The V gene end was trimmed by 8 bases and the J gene end by 0 bases; junction bases not matched to a gene: 12. CDR3 bases: TGCGCCAGCTCATACAGGGGCGGACGTCCGAACACCGGGGAGCTGTTTTTT. Its protein is CASSYRGGRPNTGELFF.

This chain joins TRBV7-9 and TRBJ2-7; D ambiguous. Per germline, CDR1 SEHNR and CDR2 FQNEAQ (reference sequence). Deletions cut 5 bases from V and 6 bases from J, with 11 bases between. The CDR3 contains 12 residues. CDR3 sequence: CASSRVGGEQYF. CDR3 nucleotide sequence: TGTGCCAGCAGCCGGGTTGGCGGCGAGCAGTACTTC.

The chain joins TRBV9 to TRBJ1-6, with unresolved D. Germline assignment: CDR1 SGDLS and CDR2 YYNGEE. The CDR3 runs to 13 residues. The V end was cut by 0 bases, the J end by 11 bases, with 9 bases between. This CDR3 reads CASSVAPGAPLHF. CDR3 DNA: TGTGCCAGCAGCGTAGCTCCCGGAGCACCCCTCCACTTT.

The J gene is TRBJ2-3, the V gene TRBV7-2; no definite D call. There are 11 residues in the CDR3. CDR1 and CDR2 (germline): SGHTA, FQGNSA. The V gene lost 1 base and the J gene lost 8 bases, with 4 bases spanning the gap. The chain's CDR3 is CASSLGITQYF. CDR3 DNA: TGTGCCAGCAGCTTAGGGATTACGCAGTATTTT.

The CDR3 DNA reads TGTGCCAGCAGCGGGCTTACCGGGGAGCTGTTTTTT. This gives the protein CASSGLTGELFF. The chain has TRBV7-9 and TRBJ2-2; no clear D gene. In germline, CDR1 is SEHNR, CDR2 FQNEAQ (reference sequence). Trimming cost V 5 bases and J 5 bases, with 6 bases left between them. CDR3 length equals 12 residues. The variable domain in full, completed from reference TRBV7-9 and TRBJ2-2, reads DTGVSQNPRHKITKRGQNVTFRCDPISEHNRLYWYRQTLGQGPEFLTYFQNEAQLEKSRLLSDRFSAERPKGSFSTLEIQRTEQGDSAMYLCASSGLTGELFFGEGSRLTVL.

This clone was seen a few times. The V call is TRBV6-1, the J call TRBJ1-2, with D possibly matching TRBD1 (5 bases). Germline-derived CDR1 and CDR2 are MNHNS and SASEGT. The CDR3 is made up of 14 amino acids. The V and J ends lost 1 base and 5 bases respectively, with 11 bases between them. The CDR3: CASSEVRTRYGYTF. The CDR3 region has the DNA TGTGCCAGCAGTGAAGTTAGGACACGTTATGGCTACACCTTC.

This clone was recorded once. CDR3 loop: CASSFYASEDEQYF. CDR3 DNA sequence: TGTGCCAGCAGTTTTTATGCTTCCGAGGACGAGCAGTACTTC. V usage is TRBV28 and J usage is TRBJ2-7, with unresolved D. Trimming shortened V by 3 bases and J by 5 bases, and 14 bases separated the two germline ends. The CDR3 extends over 14 amino acids. Looked up from germline, CDR1 is MDHEN and CDR2 is SYDVKM.

The V call is TRBV10-3, the J call TRBJ2-7; D unclear. This CDR3 is built from 13 residues. The germline V gene has CDR1 ENHRY and CDR2 SYGVKD. With 3 bases removed from V and 8 bases from J, the gap between germline ends came to 14 bases. The CDR3 loop is CAISESLSPKQYF. The CDR3 DNA reads TGTGCCATCAGTGAAAGCCTATCCCCCAAGCAGTACTTC.

As DNA, the CDR3 is TGTGCCAGCAGGACCGGGACAGGGCGAGGAAACACCATATATTTT. Translating gives CASRTGTGRGNTIYF. J is TRBJ1-3 and V is TRBV6-5; 9 bases are shared with TRBD1. J gave up 4 bases and V 6 bases, and 7 bases lay outside the gene matches. Germline-derived CDR1 and CDR2 are MNHEY and SVGAGI. The CDR3 has 15 amino acids.

This clone was recorded a few times. The chain is built from TRBV4-3 and TRBJ1-1; a weak D match, TRBD1 (5 bases). V was trimmed by 4 bases and J by 2 bases, leaving 11 bases between them. Germline-derived CDR1 and CDR2 are LGHNA and YSLEER. The CDR3 is 14 residues long. The CDR3 region is CASSLRDGNTEAFF. For the CDR3, the DNA is TGCGCCAGCAGCCTACGGGACGGTAACACTGAAGCTTTCTTT.

The chain recombines TRBV5-4 with TRBJ1-5, with D perhaps TRBD1 (5 bases). Germline CDR1 SGHNT, CDR2 YYREEE (reference sequence). CDR3 size: 14 residues. Between the trimmed V and J ends, which lost 4 bases and 5 bases, there was a span of 13 bases. The CDR3 nucleotides read TGTGCCAGCAGCCAACGGGGGAACGATCAGCCCCAGCATTTT. Amino acid sequence: CASSQRGNDQPQHF.

This clone was seen once. V gene TRBV18 combines with J gene TRBJ2-7, with D possibly matching TRBD1 (5 bases). Germline lookup yields CDR1 KGHSH and CDR2 LQKENI. The CDR3 extends over 15 amino acids. V gave up 4 bases and J gave up 2 bases, with 15 bases separating them. The CDR3: CASSRWTEDTYEQYF. The CDR3, as DNA: TGTGCCAGCTCACGCTGGACCGAGGACACCTACGAGCAGTACTTC.

This clone was recorded only once. The V gene is TRBV28, the J gene TRBJ1-6; 7 nucleotides agree with TRBD1. This CDR3 contains 18 residues. Germline V gives CDR1 MDHEN, CDR2 SYDVKM. The V segment lost 6 bases and the J segment 10 bases; nucleotides outside the gene matches: 21. This CDR3 is CASSSGSTGEGLGSPLHF. CDR3 DNA sequence: TGTGCCAGCAGCTCAGGGAGTACAGGGGAAGGTTTAGGATCACCCCTCCACTTT.

The chain has TRBV7-6 and TRBJ2-1; 7 bases agree with TRBD1. The V segment lost 6 bases and the J segment 0 bases; nucleotides outside the gene matches: 11. Germline CDR1 SGHVS, CDR2 FNYEAQ. The CDR3 runs 17 residues. This CDR3 is CASSTTGAIGSYNEQFF. CDR3 DNA sequence: TGTGCCAGCAGTACCACAGGGGCTATAGGCTCCTACAATGAGCAGTTCTTC.

This clone was observed a handful of times. The CDR3 DNA sequence: TGTGCCAGCAAAACGGCGGGACGGGCTAATGAAAAACTGTTTTTT. Translating gives CASKTAGRANEKLFF. The V and J genes are TRBV6-6 and TRBJ1-4, with D possibly matching TRBD1 (5 bases). The CDR3 runs to 15 residues. V lost 7 bases and J lost 3, with 15 bases in between. Germline V gene sequence: CDR1 MNHNY, CDR2 SVGAGI (reference sequence).